This T cell receptor (beta chain) was identified during a study of neurological immune-mediated disorders. The CDR3 sequence is 12 residues long. Germline lookup yields CDR1 ENHRY and CDR2 SYGVKD. 5'RACE with 10-nucleotide random UMIs produced the cDNA. TCRdb processed the 5' RACE reads anew with MiXCR; each CDR3 protein has one entry. The table includes 80,000 to 100,000 distinct CDR3 sequences, 3.5% detected once. This clonotype was seen many times. What it binds is not known. Notes on the study in general: The repertoires of 18 of 34 multiple sclerosis patients fell into one related-CDR3 cluster (a possible signature) under phylogenetic grouping.

Sequences were obtained from PBMCs. The chain recombines TRBV10-3 with TRBJ2-1, with 7 bases matching TRBD2. This receptor was taken from a woman in her 50s with multiple sclerosis. The CDR3 region is CGGGSSYNEQFF. The CDR3 region has the DNA TGTGGGGGGGGGAGCTCCTACAATGAGCAGTTCTTC.